This entry features one T cell receptor beta chain sequence. Its antigen is not identified. This sample was taken from a study of CD8 T cells in Susac syndrome. Between the trimmed V and J ends, which lost 0 bases and 6 bases, there was a span of 16 bases. There are 16 residues in the CDR3. Germline V gives CDR1 SGHNT, CDR2 YYREEE (reference sequence). An amount of RNA that ranged from roughly 0.5 to 1 ug was reverse transcribed with random hexamers. Amplification of TCR beta CDR3 used immunoSEQ multiplex PCR across 54 Vbeta and 13 Jbeta. MiXCR, applied by TCRdb to the immunoSEQ multiplex PCR reads, yields one record per CDR3 protein. The sample has fewer than 200,000 distinct CDR3 sequences; 90% to 95% are singletons. Findings and limits, study-wide: Individuals included in the TCR sequencing and HLA analysis were acknowledged by the study to be relatively few in number.

Sample: CD4+ T cells from PBMCs. The chain couples TRBV5-4 to TRBJ2-1; TRBD2 might be the D (5 bases). The origin of this receptor is a human donor in good health. The CDR3 DNA follows: TGTGCCAGCAGCTTGGTGAGGGCGGGCTCCCTCAATGAGCAGTTCTTC. It codes for CASSLVRAGSLNEQFF. The variable domain in full, completed from reference TRBV5-4 and TRBJ2-1, reads ETGVTQSPTHLIKTRGQQVTLRCSSQSGHNTVSWYQQALGQGPQFIFQYYREEENGRGNFPPRFSGLQFPNYSSELNVNALELDDSALYLCASSLVRAGSLNEQFFGPGTRLTVL.